This T cell receptor beta chain was documented in a study of identical twins. TCRdb re-called the 5' RACE reads through MiXCR, storing one row per CDR3 protein. This table holds some 560,000 distinct CDR3 sequences, around 9.6% found once. Findings and caveats of the study: The degree of excess twin sharing was weaker in beta out-of-frame sequences. Excess low generation probability was seen in twin-shared out-of-frame alpha sequences.

The CDR3 has 12 amino acids. Germline V gene sequence: CDR1 MGHRA, CDR2 YSYEKL. The V end was cut by 1 base, the J end by 6 bases, with 7 bases between. This clonotype has just a few counts. The antigen is not known. The sample was also linked to a second study, of yellow fever vaccine responses in identical twins.

Sequenced sample: PBMCs. The V gene is TRBV4-1, the J gene TRBJ2-7; D perhaps matches TRBD2 (5 bases). The TCR was taken from a woman aged 18 to 35 in good health. In DNA, the CDR3 is TGCGCCAGCAGCCAAGGAGGGTCCGAGCAGTACTTC. This gives the protein CASSQGGSEQYF.